The 4 T cell receptor beta chains below were found in one sample sequenced in a study of blood T cell repertoires in COVID-19. Generated by immunoSEQ multiplex PCR, the TCRdb table keeps only in-frame clones and is missing some. Among approximately 150,000 clones listed, 85% to 90% were seen once. The sequencing input was peripheral blood. The receptors derive from an older woman with acute or convalescent COVID-19.

This clone was seen only once. CDR3 sequence (DNA): TGTGCCAGCTCCCCCGGACAGGGAAACTCTGGAAACACCATATATTTT. It encodes CASSPGQGNSGNTIYF. The rearrangement uses TRBV18 and TRBJ1-3; the match to TRBD1 covers 8 bases. The CDR3 runs to 16 residues. Germline V CDR1 and CDR2: KGHSH, LQKENI. V shed 6 bases and J 0 bases; nucleotides not matched to a gene: 7.

The rearrangement links TRBV10-3 to TRBJ2-3; 12 nucleotides align to TRBD2. Trimming removed 4 bases from V and 2 bases from J; junction bases left unmatched: 1. CDR3 length: 15 residues. Germline V gives CDR1 ENHRY, CDR2 SYGVKD. The CDR3 DNA reads as TGTGCCATCAGTGGACTAGCGGGGGACACAGATACGCAGTATTTT. It yields the protein CAISGLAGDTDTQYF.

V usage is TRBV11-2 and J usage is TRBJ1-5, with a tentative D call TRBD1 (6 bases). In germline, CDR1 is SGHAT, CDR2 FQNNGV. The CDR3 is made up of 14 amino acids. Trimming shortened V by 5 bases and J by 3 bases, and 11 bases separated the two germline ends. The CDR3 sequence is CASSRGGINQPQHF. In DNA form, the CDR3 reads TGTGCCAGCAGCCGAGGGGGTATCAATCAGCCCCAGCATTTT.

V is TRBV10-3 and J is TRBJ2-1; the D is unclear. V lost 0 bases and J 7 bases, leaving 4 bases between the germline ends. Germline V gives CDR1 ENHRY, CDR2 SYGVKD. There are 12 residues in the CDR3. CDR3 coding DNA: TGTGCCATCAGTGAGTCCCCGAATGAGCAGTTCTTC. Translated, it gives CAISESPNEQFF.